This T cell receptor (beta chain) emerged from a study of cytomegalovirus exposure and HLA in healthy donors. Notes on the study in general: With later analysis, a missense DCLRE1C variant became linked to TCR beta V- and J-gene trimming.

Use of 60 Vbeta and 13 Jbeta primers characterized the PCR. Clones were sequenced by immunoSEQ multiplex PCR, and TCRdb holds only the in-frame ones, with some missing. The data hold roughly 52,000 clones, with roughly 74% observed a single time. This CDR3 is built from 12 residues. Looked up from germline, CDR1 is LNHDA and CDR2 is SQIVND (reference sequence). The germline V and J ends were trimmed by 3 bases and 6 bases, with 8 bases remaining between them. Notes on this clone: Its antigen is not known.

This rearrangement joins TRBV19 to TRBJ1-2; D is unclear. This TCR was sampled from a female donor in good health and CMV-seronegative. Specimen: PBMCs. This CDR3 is CASSIPQDGYTF. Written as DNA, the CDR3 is TGTGCCAGTAGTATTCCCCAGGATGGCTACACCTTC. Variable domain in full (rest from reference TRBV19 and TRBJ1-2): DGGITQSPKYLFRKEGQNVTLSCEQNLNHDAMYWYRQDPGQGLRLIYYSQIVNDFQKGDIAEGYSVSREKKESFPLTVTSAQKNPTAFYLCASSIPQDGYTFGSGTRLTVV.